This T cell receptor (beta chain) originates from a study of graft-versus-host responses after intestinal transplantation. About the research overall: Each recipient received a multivisceral, liver-intestinal, or isolated intestinal graft.

About this clone: What it binds is unknown.

V lost 0 bases and J lost 7; bases outside the gene matches: 6. Germline V gene data show CDR1 as ENHRY and CDR2 as SYGVKD. There are 15 residues in the CDR3. Overall study findings and caveats: Recipient bone marrow held GvH clones, some seen earlier in ileum or blood.

Assay used: immunoSEQ multiplex PCR; TCRdb lists only in-frame clones, some missing. Of around 13,000 clones listed, approximately 94% were seen once; the top ten hold under 5%. This clonotype originated in a human patient who received an intestinal transplant, so some T cells may come from the graft donor. The J gene is TRBJ2-7, the V gene TRBV10-3; 10 nucleotides align to TRBD1. Source: PBMCs, taken roughly 1,100 days after intestinal transplantation. CDR3 residues: CAISESGTGVLEQYF. The CDR3 nucleotides read TGTGCCATCAGTGAGTCGGGGACAGGGGTTTTAGAGCAGTACTTC.